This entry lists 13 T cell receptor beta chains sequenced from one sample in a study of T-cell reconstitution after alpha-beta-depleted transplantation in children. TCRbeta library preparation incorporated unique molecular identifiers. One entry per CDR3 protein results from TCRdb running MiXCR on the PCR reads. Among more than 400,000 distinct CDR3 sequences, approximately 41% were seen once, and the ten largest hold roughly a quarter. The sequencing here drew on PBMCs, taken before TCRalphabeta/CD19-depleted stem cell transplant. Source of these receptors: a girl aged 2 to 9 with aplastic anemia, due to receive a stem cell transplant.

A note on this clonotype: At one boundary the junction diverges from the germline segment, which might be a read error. Written as DNA, the CDR3 is TGTGCTAGCAGCGGAGGACACTTTGGAAACACCATATATTTT. Its translation: CASSGGHFGNTIYF. The rearrangement links TRBV5-6 to TRBJ1-3, with D perhaps TRBD1 (5 bases). Germline CDR1 and CDR2: SGHDT and YYEEEE. The CDR3 has 14 amino acids.

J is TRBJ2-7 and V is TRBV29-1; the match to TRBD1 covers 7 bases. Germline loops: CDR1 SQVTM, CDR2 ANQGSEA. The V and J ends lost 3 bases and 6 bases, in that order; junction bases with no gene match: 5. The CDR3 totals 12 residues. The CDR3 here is CSVDDRVGEQYF. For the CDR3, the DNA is TGCAGCGTTGACGACAGGGTGGGCGAGCAGTACTTC.

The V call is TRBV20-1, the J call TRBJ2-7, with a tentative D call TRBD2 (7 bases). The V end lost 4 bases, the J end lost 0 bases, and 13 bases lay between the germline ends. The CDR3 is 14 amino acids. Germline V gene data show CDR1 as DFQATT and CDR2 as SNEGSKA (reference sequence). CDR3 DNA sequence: TGCAGTGCTAACGCGGGGGCCGGCTCCTACGAGCAGTACTTC. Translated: CSANAGAGSYEQYF.

CDR3 in amino acids: CASTLTGGGQETQYF. DNA for the CDR3: TGTGCCAGCACCCTAACTGGGGGAGGGCAAGAGACCCAGTACTTC. The chain employs TRBV2 and TRBJ2-5; TRBD2 matches at 7 bases. V lost 7 bases, J lost 2 bases, and 10 bases stayed unmatched. The CDR3 length is 15 residues. CDR1 and CDR2 (germline): SNHLY, FYNNEI.

CDR3 in amino acids: CASSLASGIGETQYF. The CDR3 coding sequence is TGTGCCAGCAGTTTAGCTAGCGGGATAGGTGAGACCCAGTACTTC. The chain combines TRBV12-3 or TRBV12-4 with TRBJ2-5; TRBD2 aligns across 8 bases. This CDR3 has 15 residues. The trim removed 0 bases at V and 5 bases at J, leaving 5 bases unmatched.

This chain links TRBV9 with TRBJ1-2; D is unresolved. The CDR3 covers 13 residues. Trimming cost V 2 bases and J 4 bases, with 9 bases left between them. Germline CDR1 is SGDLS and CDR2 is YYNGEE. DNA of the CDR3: TGTGCCAGCAGCGTCGACGGACCCTATGGCTACACCTTC. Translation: CASSVDGPYGYTF.

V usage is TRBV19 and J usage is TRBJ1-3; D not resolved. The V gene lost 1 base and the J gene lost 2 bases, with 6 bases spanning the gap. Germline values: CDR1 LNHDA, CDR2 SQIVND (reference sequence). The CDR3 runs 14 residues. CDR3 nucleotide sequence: TGTGCCAGTAGTATAGGACTTACTGGAAACACCATATATTTT. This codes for CASSIGLTGNTIYF.

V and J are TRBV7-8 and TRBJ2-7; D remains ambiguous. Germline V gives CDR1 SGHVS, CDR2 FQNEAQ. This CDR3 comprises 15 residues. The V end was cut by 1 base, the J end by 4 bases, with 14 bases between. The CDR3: CASSLEGPKNYEQYF. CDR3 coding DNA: TGTGCCAGCAGCTTAGAAGGGCCGAAAAATTACGAGCAGTACTTC. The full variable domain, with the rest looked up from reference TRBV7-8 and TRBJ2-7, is GAGVSQSPRYKVAKRGQDVALRCDPISGHVSLFWYQQALGQGPEFLTYFQNEAQLDKSGLPSDRFFAERPEGSVSTLKIQRTQQEDSAVYLCASSLEGPKNYEQYFGPGTRLTVT.

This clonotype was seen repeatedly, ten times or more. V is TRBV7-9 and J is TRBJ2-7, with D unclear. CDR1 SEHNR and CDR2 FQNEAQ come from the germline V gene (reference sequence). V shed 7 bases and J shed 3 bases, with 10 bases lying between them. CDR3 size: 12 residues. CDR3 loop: CASTAPNYEQYF. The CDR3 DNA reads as TGTGCCAGCACTGCCCCCAACTACGAGCAGTACTTC.

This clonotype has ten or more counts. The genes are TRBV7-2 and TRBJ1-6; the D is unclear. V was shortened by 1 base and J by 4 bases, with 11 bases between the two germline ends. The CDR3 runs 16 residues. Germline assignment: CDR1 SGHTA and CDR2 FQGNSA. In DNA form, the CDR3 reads TGTGCCAGCAGCTTAGACTATGGCAGATATAATTCACCCCTCCACTTT. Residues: CASSLDYGRYNSPLHF. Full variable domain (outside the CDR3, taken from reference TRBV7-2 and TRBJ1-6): GAGVSQSPSNKVTEKGKDVELRCDPISGHTALYWYRQSLGQGLEFLIYFQGNSAPDKSGLPSDRFSAERTGGSVSTLTIQRTQQEDSAVYLCASSLDYGRYNSPLHFGNGTRLTVT.

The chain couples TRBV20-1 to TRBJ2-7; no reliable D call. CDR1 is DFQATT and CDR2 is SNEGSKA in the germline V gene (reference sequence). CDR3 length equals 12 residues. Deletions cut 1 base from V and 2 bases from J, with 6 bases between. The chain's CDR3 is CSARAHPYEQYF. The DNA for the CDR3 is TGCAGTGCTAGAGCTCATCCCTACGAGCAGTACTTC.

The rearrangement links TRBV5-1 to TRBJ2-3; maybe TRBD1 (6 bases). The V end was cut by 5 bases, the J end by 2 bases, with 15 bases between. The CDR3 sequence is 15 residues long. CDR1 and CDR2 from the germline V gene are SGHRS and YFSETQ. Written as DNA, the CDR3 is TGCGCCAGCAGTCTGTCGTTGGGGGCCACAGATACGCAGTATTTT. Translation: CASSLSLGATDTQYF.

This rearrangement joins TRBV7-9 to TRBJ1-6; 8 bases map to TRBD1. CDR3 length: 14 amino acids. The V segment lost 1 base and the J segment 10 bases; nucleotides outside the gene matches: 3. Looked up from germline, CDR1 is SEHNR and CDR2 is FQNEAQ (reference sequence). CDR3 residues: CASSLETGVSPLHF. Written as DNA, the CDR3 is TGTGCCAGCAGCTTAGAGACAGGGGTCTCACCCCTCCACTTT.